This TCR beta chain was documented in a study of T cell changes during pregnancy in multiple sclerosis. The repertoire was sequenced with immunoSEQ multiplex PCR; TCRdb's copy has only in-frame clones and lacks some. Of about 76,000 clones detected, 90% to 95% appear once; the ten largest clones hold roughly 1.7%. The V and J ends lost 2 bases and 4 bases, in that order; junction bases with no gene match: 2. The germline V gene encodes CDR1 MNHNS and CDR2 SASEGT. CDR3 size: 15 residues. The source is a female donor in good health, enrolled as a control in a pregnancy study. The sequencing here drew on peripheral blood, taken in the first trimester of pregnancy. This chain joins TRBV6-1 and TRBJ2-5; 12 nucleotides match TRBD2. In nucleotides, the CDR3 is TGTGCCAGCAGTGAACTAGCGGGAGGGCCAGAGACCCAGTACTTC. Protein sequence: CASSELAGGPETQYF.